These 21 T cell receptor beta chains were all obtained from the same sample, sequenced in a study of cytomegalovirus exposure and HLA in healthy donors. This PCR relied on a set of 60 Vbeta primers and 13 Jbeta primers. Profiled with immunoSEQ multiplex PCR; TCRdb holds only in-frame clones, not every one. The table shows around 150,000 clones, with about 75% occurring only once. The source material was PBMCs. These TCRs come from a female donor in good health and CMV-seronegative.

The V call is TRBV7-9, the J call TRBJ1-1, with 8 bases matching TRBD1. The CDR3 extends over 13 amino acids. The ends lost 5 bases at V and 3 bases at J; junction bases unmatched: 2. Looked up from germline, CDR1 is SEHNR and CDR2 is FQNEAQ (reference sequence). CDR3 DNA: TGTGCCAGCAGCAGGACAGGGTACACTGAAGCTTTCTTT. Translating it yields CASSRTGYTEAFF.

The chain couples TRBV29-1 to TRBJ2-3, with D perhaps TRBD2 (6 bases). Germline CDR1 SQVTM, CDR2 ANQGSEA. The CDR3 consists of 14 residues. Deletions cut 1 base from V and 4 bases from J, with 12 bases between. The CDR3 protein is CSVEGGVGADTQYF. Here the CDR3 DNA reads TGCAGCGTTGAAGGGGGGGTGGGGGCAGATACGCAGTATTTT.

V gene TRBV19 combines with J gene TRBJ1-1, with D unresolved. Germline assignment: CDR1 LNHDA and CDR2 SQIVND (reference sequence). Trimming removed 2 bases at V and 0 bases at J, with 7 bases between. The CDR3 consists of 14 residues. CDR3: CASSISQVNTEAFF. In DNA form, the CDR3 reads TGTGCCAGTAGTATAAGCCAGGTGAACACTGAAGCTTTCTTT.

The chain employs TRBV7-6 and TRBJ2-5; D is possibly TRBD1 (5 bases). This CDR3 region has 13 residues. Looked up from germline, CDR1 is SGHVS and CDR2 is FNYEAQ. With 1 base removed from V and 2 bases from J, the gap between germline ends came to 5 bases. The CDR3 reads CASSLDRQETQYF. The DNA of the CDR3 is TGTGCCAGCAGCTTAGACAGGCAAGAGACCCAGTACTTC.

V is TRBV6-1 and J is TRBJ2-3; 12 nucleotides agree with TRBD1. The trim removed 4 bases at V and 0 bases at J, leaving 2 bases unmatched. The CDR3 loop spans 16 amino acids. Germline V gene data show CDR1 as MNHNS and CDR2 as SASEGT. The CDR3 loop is CASSGGQGASTDTQYF. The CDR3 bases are TGTGCCAGCAGTGGGGGACAGGGGGCCAGCACAGATACGCAGTATTTT.

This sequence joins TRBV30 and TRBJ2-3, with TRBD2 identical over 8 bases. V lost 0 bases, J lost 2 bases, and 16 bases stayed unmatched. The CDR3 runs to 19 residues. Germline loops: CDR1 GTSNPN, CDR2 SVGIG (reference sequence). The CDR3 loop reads CAWSVYGGALIALTDTQYF. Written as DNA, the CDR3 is TGTGCCTGGAGTGTATACGGGGGGGCACTAATCGCCCTCACAGATACGCAGTATTTT.

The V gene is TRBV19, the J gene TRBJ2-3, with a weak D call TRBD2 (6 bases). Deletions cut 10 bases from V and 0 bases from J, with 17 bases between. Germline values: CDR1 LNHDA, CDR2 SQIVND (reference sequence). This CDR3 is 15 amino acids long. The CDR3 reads CATDAGTASTDTQYF. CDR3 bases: TGTGCCACCGACGCGGGAACGGCTAGCACAGATACGCAGTATTTT.

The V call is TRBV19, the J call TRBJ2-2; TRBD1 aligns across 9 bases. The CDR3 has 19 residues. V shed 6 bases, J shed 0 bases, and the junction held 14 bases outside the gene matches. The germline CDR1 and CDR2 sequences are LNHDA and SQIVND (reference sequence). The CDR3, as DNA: TGTGCCAGTAGGAGGGGACAGGGCGGGATAAGTCCGAACACCGGGGAGCTGTTTTTT. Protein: CASRRGQGGISPNTGELFF.

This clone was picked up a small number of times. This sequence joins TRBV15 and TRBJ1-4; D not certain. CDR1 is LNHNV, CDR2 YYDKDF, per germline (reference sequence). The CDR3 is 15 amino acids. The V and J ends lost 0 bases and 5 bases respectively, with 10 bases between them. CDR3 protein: CATSRDRSANEKLFF. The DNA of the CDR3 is TGTGCCACCAGCAGAGACAGGTCAGCAAATGAAAAACTGTTTTTT.

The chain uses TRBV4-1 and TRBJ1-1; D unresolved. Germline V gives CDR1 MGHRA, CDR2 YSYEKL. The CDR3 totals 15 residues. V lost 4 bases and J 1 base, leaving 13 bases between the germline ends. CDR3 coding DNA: TGCGCCAGCAGCCTAAGGGAGGCCGCGAACACTGAAGCTTTCTTT. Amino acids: CASSLREAANTEAFF.

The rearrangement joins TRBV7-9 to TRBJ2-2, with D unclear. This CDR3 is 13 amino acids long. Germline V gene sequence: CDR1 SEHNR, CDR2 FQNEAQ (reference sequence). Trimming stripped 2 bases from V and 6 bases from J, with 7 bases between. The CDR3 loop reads CASSLKAAGELFF. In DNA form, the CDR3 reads TGTGCCAGCAGCTTAAAGGCGGCCGGGGAGCTGTTTTTT. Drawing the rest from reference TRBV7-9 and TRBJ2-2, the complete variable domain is DTGVSQNPRHKITKRGQNVTFRCDPISEHNRLYWYRQTLGQGPEFLTYFQNEAQLEKSRLLSDRFSAERPKGSFSTLEIQRTEQGDSAMYLCASSLKAAGELFFGEGSRLTVL.

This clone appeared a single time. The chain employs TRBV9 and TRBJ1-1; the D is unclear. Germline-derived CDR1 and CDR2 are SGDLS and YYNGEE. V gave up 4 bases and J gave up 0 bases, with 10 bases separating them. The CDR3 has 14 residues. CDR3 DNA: TGTGCCAGCAGCCTCCAGGCCCTGAACACTGAAGCTTTCTTT. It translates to CASSLQALNTEAFF. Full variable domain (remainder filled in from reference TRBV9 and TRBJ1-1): DSGVTQTPKHLITATGQRVTLRCSPRSGDLSVYWYQQSLDQGLQFLIQYYNGEERAKGNILERFSAQQFPDLHSELNLSSLELGDSALYFCASSLQALNTEAFFGQGTRLTVV.

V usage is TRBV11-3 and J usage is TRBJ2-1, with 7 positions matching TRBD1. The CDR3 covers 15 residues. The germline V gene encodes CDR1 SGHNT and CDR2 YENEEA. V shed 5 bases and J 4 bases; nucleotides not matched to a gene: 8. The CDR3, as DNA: TGTGCCAGCAGCCCTGGACAGGAAGAATACAATGAGCAGTTCTTC. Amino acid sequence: CASSPGQEEYNEQFF.

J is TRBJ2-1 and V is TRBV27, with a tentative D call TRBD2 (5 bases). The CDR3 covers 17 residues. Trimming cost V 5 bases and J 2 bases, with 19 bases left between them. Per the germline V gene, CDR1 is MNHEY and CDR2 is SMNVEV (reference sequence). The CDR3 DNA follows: TGTGCCAGCAGTAGAATATATGGGAGAGCCACCTACAATGAGCAGTTCTTC. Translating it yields CASSRIYGRATYNEQFF.

CDR3 region: CASSLRAGGYGYTF. The CDR3 nucleotides are TGTGCCAGCAGCTTGAGGGCAGGGGGATATGGCTACACCTTC. The V and J genes are TRBV5-8 and TRBJ1-2; TRBD1 matches at 7 bases. The V gene's germline CDR1 is SGHTS and CDR2 YDEGEE. The CDR3 covers 14 residues. Losses at the gene ends were 1 base for V and 5 bases for J; bases not matched to a gene: 5.

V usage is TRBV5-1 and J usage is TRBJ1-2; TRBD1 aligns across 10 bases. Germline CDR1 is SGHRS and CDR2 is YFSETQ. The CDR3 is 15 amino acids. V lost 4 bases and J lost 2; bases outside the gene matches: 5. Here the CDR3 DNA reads TGCGCCAGCAGCGGGGGGACAGGGGACAACTATGGCTACACCTTC. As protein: CASSGGTGDNYGYTF.

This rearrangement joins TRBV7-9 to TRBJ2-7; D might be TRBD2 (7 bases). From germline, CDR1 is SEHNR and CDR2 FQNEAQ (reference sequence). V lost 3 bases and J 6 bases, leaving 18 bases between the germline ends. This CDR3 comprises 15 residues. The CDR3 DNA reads TGTGCCAGCAGCTTGGTTGGGGGGGCGTCCGGCGAGCAGTACTTC. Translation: CASSLVGGASGEQYF.

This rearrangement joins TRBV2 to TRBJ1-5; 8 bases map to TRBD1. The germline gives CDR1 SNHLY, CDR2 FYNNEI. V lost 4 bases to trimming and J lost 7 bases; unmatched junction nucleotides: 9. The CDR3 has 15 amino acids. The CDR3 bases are TGTGCCAGCAGTGTAGGTCAGGGGACAGGACAGCCCCAGCATTTT. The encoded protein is CASSVGQGTGQPQHF.

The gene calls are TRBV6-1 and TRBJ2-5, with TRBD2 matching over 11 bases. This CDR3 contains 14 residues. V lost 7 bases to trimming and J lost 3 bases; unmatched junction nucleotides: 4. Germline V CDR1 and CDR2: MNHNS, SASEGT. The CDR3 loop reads CASKVTSGEETQYF. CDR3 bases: TGTGCCAGCAAGGTGACTAGCGGGGAAGAGACCCAGTACTTC.

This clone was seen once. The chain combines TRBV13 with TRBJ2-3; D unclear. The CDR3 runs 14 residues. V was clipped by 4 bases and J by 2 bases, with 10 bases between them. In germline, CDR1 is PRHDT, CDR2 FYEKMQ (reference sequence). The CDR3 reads CASSSHGYTDTQYF. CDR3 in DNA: TGTGCCAGCAGCTCCCACGGGTACACAGATACGCAGTATTTT. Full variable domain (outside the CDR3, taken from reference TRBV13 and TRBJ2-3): AAGVIQSPRHLIKEKRETATLKCYPIPRHDTVYWYQQGPGQDPQFLISFYEKMQSDKGSIPDRFSAQQFSDYHSELNMSSLELGDSALYFCASSSHGYTDTQYFGPGTRLTVL.

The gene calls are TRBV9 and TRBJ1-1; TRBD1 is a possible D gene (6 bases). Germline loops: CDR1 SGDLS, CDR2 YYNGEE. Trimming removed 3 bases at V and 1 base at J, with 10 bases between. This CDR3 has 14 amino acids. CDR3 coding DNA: TGTGCCAGCAGCGGGGACATCTGGAACACTGAAGCTTTCTTT. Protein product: CASSGDIWNTEAFF.